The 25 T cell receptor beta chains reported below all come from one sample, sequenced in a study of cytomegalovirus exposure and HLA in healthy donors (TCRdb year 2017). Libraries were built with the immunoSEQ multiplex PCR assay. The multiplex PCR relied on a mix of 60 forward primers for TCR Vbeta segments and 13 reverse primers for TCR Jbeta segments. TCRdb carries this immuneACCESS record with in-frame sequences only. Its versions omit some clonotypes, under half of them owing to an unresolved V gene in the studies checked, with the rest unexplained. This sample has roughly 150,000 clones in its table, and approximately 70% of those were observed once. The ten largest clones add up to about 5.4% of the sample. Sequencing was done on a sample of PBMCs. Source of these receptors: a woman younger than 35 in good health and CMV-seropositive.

The CDR3 bases are TGTGCCAGCAGCCAAGCGGAGGCGGAGGATCACTATGGCTACACCTTC. Protein sequence: CASSQAEAEDHYGYTF. The V and J genes are TRBV14 and TRBJ1-2; no clear D. Trimming shortened V by 1 base and J by 3 bases, and 15 bases separated the two germline ends. CDR3 length: 16 amino acids. CDR1 and CDR2 (germline): SGHDN, FVKESK.

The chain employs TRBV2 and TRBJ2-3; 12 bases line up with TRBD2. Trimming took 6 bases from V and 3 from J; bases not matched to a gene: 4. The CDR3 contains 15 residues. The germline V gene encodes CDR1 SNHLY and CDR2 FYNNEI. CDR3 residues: CASRRLAGETDTQYF. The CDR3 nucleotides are TGTGCCAGCAGACGACTAGCGGGGGAAACAGATACGCAGTATTTT.

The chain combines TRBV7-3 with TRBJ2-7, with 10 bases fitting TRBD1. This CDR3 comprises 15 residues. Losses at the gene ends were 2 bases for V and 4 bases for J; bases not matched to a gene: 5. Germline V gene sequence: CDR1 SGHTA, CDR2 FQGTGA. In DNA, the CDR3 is TGTGCCAGCAGCTTACTGGGACAGGGGATGTACGAGCAGTACTTC. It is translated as CASSLLGQGMYEQYF.

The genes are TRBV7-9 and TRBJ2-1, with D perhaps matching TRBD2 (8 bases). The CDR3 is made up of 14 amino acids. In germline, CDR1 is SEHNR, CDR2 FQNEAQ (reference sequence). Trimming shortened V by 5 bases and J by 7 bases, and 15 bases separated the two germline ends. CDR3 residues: CASSEQGTSNEQFF. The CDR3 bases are TGTGCCAGCAGCGAACAGGGGACTAGTAATGAGCAGTTCTTC.

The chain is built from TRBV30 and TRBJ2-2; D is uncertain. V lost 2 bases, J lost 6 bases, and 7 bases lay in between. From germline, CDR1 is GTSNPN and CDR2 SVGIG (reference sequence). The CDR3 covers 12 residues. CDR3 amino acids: CAWSPRSGELFF. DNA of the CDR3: TGTGCCTGGAGTCCCCGTTCCGGGGAGCTGTTTTTT.

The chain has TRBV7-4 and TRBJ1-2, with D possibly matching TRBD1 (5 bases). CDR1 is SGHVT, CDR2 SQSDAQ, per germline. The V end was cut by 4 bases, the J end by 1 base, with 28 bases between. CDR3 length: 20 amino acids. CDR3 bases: TGTGCCAGCAGCTCAACAAGGACAAGAGAGGCTTCTGAAGTTAACTATGGCTACACCTTC. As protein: CASSSTRTREASEVNYGYTF.

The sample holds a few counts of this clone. The CDR3: CASRAGNGYTF. As DNA, the CDR3 is TGTGCCAGCAGAGCGGGGAATGGCTACACCTTC. The rearrangement links TRBV5-8 to TRBJ1-2; D gene uncertain. Germline CDR1 SGHTS, CDR2 YDEGEE. The V end was cut by 5 bases, the J end by 6 bases, with 8 bases between. The CDR3 extends over 11 amino acids.

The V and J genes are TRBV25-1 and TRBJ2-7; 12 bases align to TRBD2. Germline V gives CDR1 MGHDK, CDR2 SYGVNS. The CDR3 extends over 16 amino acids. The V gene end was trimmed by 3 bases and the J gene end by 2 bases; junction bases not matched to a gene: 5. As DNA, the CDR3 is TGTGCCAGCAGTGATTTTACTAGCGGGGGGACCTACGAGCAGTACTTC. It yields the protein CASSDFTSGGTYEQYF.

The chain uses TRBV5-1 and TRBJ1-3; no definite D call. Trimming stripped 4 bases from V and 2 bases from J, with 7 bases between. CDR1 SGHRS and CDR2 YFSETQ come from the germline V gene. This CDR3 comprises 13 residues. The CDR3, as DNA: TGCGCCAGCAGCAGCCCAACTGGAAACACCATATATTTT. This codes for CASSSPTGNTIYF.

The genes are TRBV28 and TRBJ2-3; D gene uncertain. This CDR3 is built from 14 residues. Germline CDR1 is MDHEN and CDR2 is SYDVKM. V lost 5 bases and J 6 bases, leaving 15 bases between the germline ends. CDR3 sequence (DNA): TGTGCCAGCAGTCTCAGGTTGGAAAGGGATACGCAGTATTTT. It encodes CASSLRLERDTQYF.

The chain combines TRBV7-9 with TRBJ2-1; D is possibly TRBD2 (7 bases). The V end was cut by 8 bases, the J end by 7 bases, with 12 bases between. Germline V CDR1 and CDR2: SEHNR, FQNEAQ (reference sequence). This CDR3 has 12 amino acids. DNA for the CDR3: TGTGCCAGCGGGGGGGCGGGAAATGAGCAGTTCTTC. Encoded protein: CASGGAGNEQFF.

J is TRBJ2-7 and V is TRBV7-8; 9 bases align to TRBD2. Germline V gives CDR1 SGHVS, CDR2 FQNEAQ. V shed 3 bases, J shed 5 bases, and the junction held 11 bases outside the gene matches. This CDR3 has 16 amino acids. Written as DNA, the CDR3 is TGTGCCAGCAGCTTCCTTCCCATGGCTAGCGGGGACGAGCAGTACTTC. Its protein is CASSFLPMASGDEQYF.

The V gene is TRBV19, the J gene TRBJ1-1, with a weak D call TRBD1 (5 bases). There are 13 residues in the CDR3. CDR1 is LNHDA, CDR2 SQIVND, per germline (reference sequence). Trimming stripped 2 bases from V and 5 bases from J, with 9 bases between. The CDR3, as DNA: TGTGCCAGTAGTATATGGAGGGGAACTGAAGCTTTCTTT. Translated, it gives CASSIWRGTEAFF.

The DNA for the CDR3 is TGCGCCAGCAGCCAAGAGGGCAGCGGGGGGTACAATGAGCAGTTCTTC. It is translated as CASSQEGSGGYNEQFF. The V gene is TRBV4-3, the J gene TRBJ2-1, with 9 bases matching TRBD2. The CDR3 has 16 residues. The germline CDR1 and CDR2 sequences are LGHNA and YSLEER. Trimming took 0 bases from V and 4 from J; bases not matched to a gene: 4.

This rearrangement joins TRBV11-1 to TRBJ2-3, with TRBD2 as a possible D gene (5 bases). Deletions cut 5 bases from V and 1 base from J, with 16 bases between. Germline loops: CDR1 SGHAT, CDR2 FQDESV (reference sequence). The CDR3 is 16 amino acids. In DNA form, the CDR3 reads TGTGCCAGCAGCACCGCACGGACTCGAGGCACAGATACGCAGTATTTT. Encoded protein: CASSTARTRGTDTQYF.

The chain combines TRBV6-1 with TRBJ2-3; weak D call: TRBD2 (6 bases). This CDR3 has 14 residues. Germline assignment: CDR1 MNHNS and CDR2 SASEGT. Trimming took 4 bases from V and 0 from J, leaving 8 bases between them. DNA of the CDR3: TGTGCCAGCAGTGGAGGGACTAGCACAGATACGCAGTATTTT. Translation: CASSGGTSTDTQYF.

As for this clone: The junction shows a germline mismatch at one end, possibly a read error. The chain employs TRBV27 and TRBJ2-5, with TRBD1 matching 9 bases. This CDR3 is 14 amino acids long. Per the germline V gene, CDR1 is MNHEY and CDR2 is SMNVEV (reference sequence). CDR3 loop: CASSKQGAGETRYF. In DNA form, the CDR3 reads TGTGCCAGCAGTAAACAGGGGGCAGGAGAGACCCGGTACTTC.

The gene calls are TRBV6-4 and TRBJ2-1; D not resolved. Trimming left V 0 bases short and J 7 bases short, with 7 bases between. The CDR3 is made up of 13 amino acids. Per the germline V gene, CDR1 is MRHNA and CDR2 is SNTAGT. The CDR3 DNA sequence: TGTGCCAGCAGTGACTCTCCCCCTAATGAGCAGTTCTTC. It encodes CASSDSPPNEQFF.

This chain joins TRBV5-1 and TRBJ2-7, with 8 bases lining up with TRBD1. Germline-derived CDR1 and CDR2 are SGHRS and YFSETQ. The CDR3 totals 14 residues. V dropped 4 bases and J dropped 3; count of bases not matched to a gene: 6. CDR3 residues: CASSVGQAGYEQYF. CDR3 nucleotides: TGCGCCAGCAGCGTGGGACAGGCGGGCTACGAGCAGTACTTC.

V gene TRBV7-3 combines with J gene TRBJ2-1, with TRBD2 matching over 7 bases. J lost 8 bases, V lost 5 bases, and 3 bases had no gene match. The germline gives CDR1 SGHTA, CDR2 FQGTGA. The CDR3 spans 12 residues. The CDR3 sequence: CASSKGLDEQFF. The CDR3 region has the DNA TGTGCCAGCAGCAAAGGACTAGATGAGCAGTTCTTC.

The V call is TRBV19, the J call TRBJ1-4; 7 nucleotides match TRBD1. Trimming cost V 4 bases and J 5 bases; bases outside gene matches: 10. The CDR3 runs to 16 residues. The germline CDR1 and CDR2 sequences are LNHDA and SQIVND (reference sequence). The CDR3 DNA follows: TGTGCCAGTAGTACCGCCACCGGGACAGAGAATGAAAAACTGTTTTTT. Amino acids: CASSTATGTENEKLFF.

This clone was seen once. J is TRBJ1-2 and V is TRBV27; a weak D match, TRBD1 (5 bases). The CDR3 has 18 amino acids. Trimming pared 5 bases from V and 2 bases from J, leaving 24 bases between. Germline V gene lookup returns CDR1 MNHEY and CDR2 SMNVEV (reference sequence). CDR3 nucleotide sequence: TGTGCCAGCAGTCCCGCCAGACGGCCGATAGGGGCCAACTATGGCTACACCTTC. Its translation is CASSPARRPIGANYGYTF.

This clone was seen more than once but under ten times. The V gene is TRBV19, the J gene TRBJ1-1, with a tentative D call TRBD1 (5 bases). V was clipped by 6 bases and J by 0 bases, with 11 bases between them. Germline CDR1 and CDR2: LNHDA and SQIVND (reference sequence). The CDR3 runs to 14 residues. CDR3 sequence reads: CASRDTAMNTEAFF. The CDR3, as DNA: TGTGCCAGTAGGGACACAGCTATGAACACTGAAGCTTTCTTT.

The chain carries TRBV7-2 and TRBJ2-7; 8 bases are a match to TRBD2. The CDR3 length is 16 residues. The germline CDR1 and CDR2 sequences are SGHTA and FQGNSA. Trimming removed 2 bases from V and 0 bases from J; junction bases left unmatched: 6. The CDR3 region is CASSLSSGANSYEQYF. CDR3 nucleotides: TGTGCCAGCAGCTTAAGTAGCGGGGCTAACTCCTACGAGCAGTACTTC.

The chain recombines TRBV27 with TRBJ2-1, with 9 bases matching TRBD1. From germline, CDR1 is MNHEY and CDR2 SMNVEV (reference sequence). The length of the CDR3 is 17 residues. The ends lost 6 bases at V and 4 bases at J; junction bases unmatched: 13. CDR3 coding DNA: TGTGCCAGCAGCAAACTGGGACAGGGAGGGGATTACAATGAGCAGTTCTTC. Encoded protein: CASSKLGQGGDYNEQFF.